This T cell receptor (beta chain) was captured in a study of T cells in Graves' hyperthyroidism and ophthalmopathy. Researchers amplified the TCR beta CDR3 regions from RNA transcripts. Researchers ran a first-round RT-PCR on the TCR CDR3 using the HTBI primer set. Each CDR3 protein is one row after TCRdb ran MiXCR on the multiplex PCR reads. This table has more than 450,000 distinct CDR3 sequences, less than 20% appearing once. The V gene's germline CDR1 is LNHDA and CDR2 SQIVND (reference sequence). V lost 4 bases and J lost 2, with 14 bases in between. The CDR3 is 15 residues long. V gene TRBV19 combines with J gene TRBJ2-5; no reliable D call. The specimen was blood. The TCR was taken from a man between 35 and 55 years old with Graves' ophthalmopathy. The DNA for the CDR3 is TGTGCCAGTAGTAGGCGACGGAGCACTCAAGAGACCCAGTACTTC. This translates into CASSRRRSTQETQYF.